The 5 T cell receptor beta chains in this list originate from one sample, sequenced in a study of cytomegalovirus exposure and HLA in healthy donors. PCR used 60 Vbeta primers and 13 Jbeta primers. Measured with immunoSEQ multiplex PCR; TCRdb has only the in-frame clones, and not every one. This sample yields under 200,000 clones, of which 65% to 80% are seen a single time; 7% belongs to the top ten. Sequencing input: PBMCs. All receptors derive from a middle-aged woman in good health and CMV-seropositive.

The chain uses TRBV11-2 and TRBJ1-5, with D unclear. CDR1 and CDR2 from the germline V gene are SGHAT and FQNNGV. V lost 2 bases and J 5 bases, leaving 7 bases between the germline ends. The CDR3 loop spans 13 amino acids. The CDR3 bases are TGTGCCAGCAGCTTACTTCCCGATCAGCCCCAGCATTTT. Amino acid sequence: CASSLLPDQPQHF.

The chain recombines TRBV5-4 with TRBJ2-5, with 7 bases fitting TRBD2. This CDR3 spans 16 amino acids. Trimming at V came to 4 bases and at J to 2 bases, leaving 11 bases not matched to a gene. CDR1 is SGHNT and CDR2 is YYREEE in the germline V gene (reference sequence). This CDR3 reads CASSPRWRGSQETQYF. Here the CDR3 DNA reads TGTGCCAGCAGCCCACGGTGGCGGGGGTCACAAGAGACCCAGTACTTC.

This clone was counted a single time. One end of the junction does not line up with germline, which may come from a read error. The V and J genes are TRBV7-2 and TRBJ1-2; 10 nucleotides match TRBD1. CDR3 length: 16 residues. CDR1 and CDR2 (germline): SGHTA, FQGNSA. CDR3 nucleotides: TGTGCCAGCAGCTTATTGGTATGGGGACAGGGGTATGTCTACACCTTC. This gives the protein CASSLLVWGQGYVYTF.

This clone appeared a few times. The chain combines TRBV30 with TRBJ1-2; D is undetermined. V was shortened by 0 bases and J by 1 base, with 12 bases between the two germline ends. This CDR3 region has 15 residues. Germline assignment: CDR1 GTSNPN and CDR2 SVGIG (reference sequence). CDR3 DNA: TGTGCCTGGAGTGTAATTGGTAGAGTTAACTATGGCTACACCTTC. Amino acids: CAWSVIGRVNYGYTF. Together with reference TRBV30 and TRBJ1-2, the CDR3 gives the full variable domain: SQTIHQWPATLVQPVGSPLSLECTVEGTSNPNLYWYRQAAGRGLQLLFYSVGIGQISSEVPQNLSASRPQDRQFILSSKKLLLSDSGFYLCAWSVIGRVNYGYTFGSGTRLTVV.

This sequence joins TRBV5-1 and TRBJ2-7; 7 nucleotides agree with TRBD1. CDR3 length: 15 residues. The junction had 6 bases not matched to a gene; V was cut back by 3 bases and J by 0 bases. Germline V CDR1 and CDR2: SGHRS, YFSETQ. The CDR3 loop reads CASSSTTGSSYEQYF. The CDR3 region has the DNA TGCGCCAGCAGCTCCACGACAGGGAGCTCCTACGAGCAGTACTTC.